This T cell receptor beta chain was captured in a study of OX40 agonist ivuxolimab in advanced cancers. About the study: Patients in dose escalation had liver, melanoma, kidney or head and neck cancers.

The V end lost 2 bases, the J end lost 2 bases, and 6 bases lay between the germline ends. CDR3 length equals 13 residues. From germline, CDR1 is SNHLY and CDR2 FYNNEI. On this clone itself: What it recognizes is unknown.

This table comes from immunoSEQ multiplex PCR, and its TCRdb copy is limited to in-frame clones, with some not included. The table lists approximately 52,000 clones, approximately 81% of them singletons. Study findings and constraints: Relative to CD4+ cells, CD8+ T cells on average had more expanded clones.

Sequenced here: CD4+ or CD8+ T cells sorted from blood, sampled in a trial of the OX40 agonist ivuxolimab. This sequence originates from an adult with an advanced solid tumor such as melanoma, head and neck, liver or kidney cancer. The rearrangement uses TRBV2 and TRBJ2-5; D remains ambiguous. This CDR3 is CASSETRQETQYF. CDR3 bases: TGTGCCAGCAGTGAAACCCGACAAGAGACCCAGTACTTC.